These 10 T cell receptor beta chains share one sample of origin, sequenced in a study of T cells after yellow fever vaccination. Using its own MiXCR run on the 5' RACE reads, TCRdb lists one record per CDR3 protein. The sample records roughly 520,000 distinct CDR3 sequences, 21% being singletons. The sequenced sample was PBMCs, obtained roughly 20 days after the first yellow fever vaccination. The receptors derive from a man aged 18-30 years who received the YFV17D yellow fever vaccine.

This clonotype was detected a few times. The rearrangement uses TRBV28 and TRBJ2-7; 13 bases match TRBD2. The J segment lost 3 bases and the V segment lost 5 bases, leaving 4 bases of the junction unmatched. The CDR3 spans 15 residues. Per germline, CDR1 MDHEN and CDR2 SYDVKM. Written as DNA, the CDR3 is TGTGCCAGCAGTGGAGGACTAGCGGGGGTCTACGAGCAGTACGTC. Translation gives CASSGGLAGVYEQYV.

The V gene is TRBV7-9, the J gene TRBJ1-6; D is uncertain. The CDR3 covers 14 residues. Germline assignment: CDR1 SEHNR and CDR2 FQNEAQ (reference sequence). Trimming took off 5 bases at V and 7 bases at J, with 12 bases between the two ends. In DNA form, the CDR3 reads TGTGCCAGCAGCAGAGGGCAGGCAAATTCACCCCTCCACTTT. Translated, it gives CASSRGQANSPLHF.

This clonotype was counted only a few times. This chain uses TRBV5-4 with TRBJ2-5, with 8 positions matching TRBD1. The germline CDR1 and CDR2 sequences are SGHNT and YYREEE (reference sequence). This CDR3 is 15 amino acids long. The trim removed 3 bases at V and 4 bases at J, leaving 8 bases unmatched. The CDR3 spells CASSSSGGRGETQYF. The CDR3 nucleotides read TGTGCCAGCAGCTCCTCAGGGGGCAGGGGAGAGACCCAGTACTTC. Looking up the rest from reference TRBV5-4 and TRBJ2-5 gives the full variable domain: ETGVTQSPTHLIKTRGQQVTLRCSSQSGHNTVSWYQQALGQGPQFIFQYYREEENGRGNFPPRFSGLQFPNYSSELNVNALELDDSALYLCASSSSGGRGETQYFGPGTRLLVL.

The rearrangement uses TRBV4-3 and TRBJ2-2, with D possibly TRBD2 on 5 matching bases. The CDR3 runs 14 residues. Germline V lookup: CDR1 LGHNA, CDR2 YSLEER. Trimming shortened V by 3 bases and J by 3 bases, and 8 bases separated the two germline ends. In nucleotides, the CDR3 is TGCGCCAGCAGCCACCTACTAGACACCGGGGAGCTGTTTTTT. Protein product: CASSHLLDTGELFF.

This clonotype was picked up one time. The V call is TRBV7-8, the J call TRBJ2-1; 10 bases agree with TRBD2. Germline trimming cut 6 bases from V and 6 bases from J; bases unmatched to any gene: 11. Germline values: CDR1 SGHVS, CDR2 FQNEAQ. The CDR3 runs 16 residues. For the CDR3, the DNA is TGTGCCAGCAGTGGCCGTCCGGGACTAGCGTCCAATGAGCAGTTCTTC. Amino acids: CASSGRPGLASNEQFF.

The chain combines TRBV29-1 with TRBJ2-3; possibly TRBD2 for D (6 bases). The CDR3 totals 13 residues. Trimming took off 4 bases at V and 1 base at J, with 9 bases between the two ends. In germline, CDR1 is SQVTM, CDR2 ANQGSEA. CDR3 protein: CSVVREGTDTQYF. CDR3 DNA sequence: TGCAGCGTTGTCAGGGAGGGCACAGATACGCAGTATTTT.

This clonotype occurred a few times. J is TRBJ2-5 and V is TRBV29-1, with D uncertain. V was clipped by 1 base and J by 4 bases, with 10 bases between them. The CDR3 extends over 13 amino acids. CDR1 and CDR2 (germline): SQVTM, ANQGSEA. For the CDR3, the DNA is TGCAGCGTTGAAGTGATGTTTACAGAGACCCAGTACTTC. Encoded protein: CSVEVMFTETQYF.

This clonotype was counted a few times. V is TRBV5-5 and J is TRBJ1-2; TRBD1 aligns across 7 bases. Germline V CDR1 and CDR2: SGHKS, YYEKEE (reference sequence). Trimming cost V 3 bases and J 6 bases; bases outside gene matches: 5. The CDR3 loop spans 13 amino acids. The CDR3 sequence is CASSWMTGNGYTF. CDR3 DNA sequence: TGTGCCAGCAGCTGGATGACAGGGAATGGCTACACCTTC.

The V gene is TRBV19, the J gene TRBJ2-1; D is unclear. CDR1 is LNHDA, CDR2 SQIVND, per germline (reference sequence). The CDR3 consists of 16 residues. V was cut by 3 bases and J by 0 bases, with 12 bases left in between. This chain's CDR3 is CASSIEPGSSYNEQFF. The CDR3 nucleotides read TGTGCCAGTAGTATTGAACCGGGCAGCTCCTACAATGAGCAGTTCTTC.

This clonotype was counted between two and nine times. This chain joins TRBV6-2 or TRBV6-3 and TRBJ1-1; D is ambiguous. V was shortened by 2 bases and J by 8 bases, with 12 bases between the two germline ends. This CDR3 has 13 amino acids. Per germline, CDR1 MNHEY and CDR2 SVGEGT. The CDR3 bases are TGTGCCAGCAGTTACCCGTTCAAATTGGAAGCTTTCTTT. Translation gives CASSYPFKLEAFF.